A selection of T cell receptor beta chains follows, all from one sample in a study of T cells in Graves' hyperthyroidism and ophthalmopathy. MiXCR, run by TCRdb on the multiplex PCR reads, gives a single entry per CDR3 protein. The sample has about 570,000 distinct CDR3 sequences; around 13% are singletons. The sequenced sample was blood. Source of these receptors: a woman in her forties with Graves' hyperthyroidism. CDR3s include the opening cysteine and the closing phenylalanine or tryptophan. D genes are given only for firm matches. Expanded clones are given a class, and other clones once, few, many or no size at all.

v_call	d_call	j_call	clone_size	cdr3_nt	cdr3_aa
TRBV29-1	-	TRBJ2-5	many	TGCAGCGTTGCTCCTGGGGAGACCCAGTACTTC	CSVAPGETQYF
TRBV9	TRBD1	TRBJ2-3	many	TGTGCCAGCAGCATCAAGGACAGGGGAGTCGACGATACGCAGTATTTT	CASSIKDRGVDDTQYF
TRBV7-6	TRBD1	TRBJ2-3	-	TGTGCCAGCAGCTCCTCAGGGGGCACGCAGTATTTT	CASSSSGGTQYF
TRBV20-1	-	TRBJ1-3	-	TGCAGTGCTAGAACCGGGTCAGGGGCTGGAAACACCATATATTTT	CSARTGSGAGNTIYF
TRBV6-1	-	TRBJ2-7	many	TGTGCCAGCAGTGCCGCACAGGGCCCTACGAGCTACGAGCAGTACTTC	CASSAAQGPTSYEQYF
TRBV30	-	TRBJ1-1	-	TGTGCCTGGAGTACAGGGATGGGCGACACTGAAGCTTTCTTT	CAWSTGMGDTEAFF
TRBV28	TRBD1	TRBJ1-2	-	TGTGCCAGCAGTAGACCGGGACAGGCCCTTCCTAACTATGGCTACACCTTC	CASSRPGQALPNYGYTF
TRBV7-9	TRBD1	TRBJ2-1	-	TGTGCCAGCAGCTTAGTGACAGGGGGCTCCAATGAGCAGTTCTTC	CASSLVTGGSNEQFF
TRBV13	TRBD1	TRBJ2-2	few	TGTGCCAGCAGCTTAAGGGGGACAGGGGGTAGCACCGGGGAGCTGTTTTTT	CASSLRGTGGSTGELFF
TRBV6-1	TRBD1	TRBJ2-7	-	TGTGCCAGCAGTAACCGGGACAGCCACTACGAGCAGTACTTC	CASSNRDSHYEQYF
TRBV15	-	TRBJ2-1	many	TGTGCCACCAGCAGAGGTGGGACACCTAATGAGCAGTTCTTC	CATSRGGTPNEQFF
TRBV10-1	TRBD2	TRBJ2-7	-	TGCGCCAGCAGCCCCGACTGGGGGGGCGAGCAGTACTTC	CASSPDWGGEQYF
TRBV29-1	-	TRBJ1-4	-	TGCAGCGTTACGGACAGCCCTAATGAAAAACTGTTTTTT	CSVTDSPNEKLFF
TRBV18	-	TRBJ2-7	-	TGTGCCAGCTCACCACAAAAGGGTTCCACCTACGAGCAGTACTTC	CASSPQKGSTYEQYF
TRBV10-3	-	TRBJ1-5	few	TGTGCCATCAGTGACCCGACAGCGATCAATCAGCCCCAGCATTTT	CAISDPTAINQPQHF
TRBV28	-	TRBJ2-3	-	TGTGCCAGCAGACAGGGTGGGGGCACAGATACGCAGTATTTT	CASRQGGGTDTQYF
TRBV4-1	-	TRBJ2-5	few	TGCGCCAGCAGCCAAGGAGGGTCGGTGGAGACCCAGTACTTC	CASSQGGSVETQYF
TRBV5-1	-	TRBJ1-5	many	TGCGCCAGCAGCCCGGGCTCAACAAATCAGCCCCAGCATTTT	CASSPGSTNQPQHF
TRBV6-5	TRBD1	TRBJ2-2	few	TGTGCCAGCAGTTACTACGAGACAGGGAACGGGGAGCTGTTTTTT	CASSYYETGNGELFF
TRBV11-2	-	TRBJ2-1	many	TGTGCCAGCAGCTTAGCGGCTAGCAGCTATGAGCAGTTCTTC	CASSLAASSYEQFF
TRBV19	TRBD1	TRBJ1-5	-	TGTGCCAGTAGAGGGACAGAGGGAATCAGGGGTCAGCATTTT	CASRGTEGIRGQHF
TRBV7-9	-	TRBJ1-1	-	TGTGCCAGCAGCTTATCAGGGTACACTGAAGCTTTCTTT	CASSLSGYTEAFF
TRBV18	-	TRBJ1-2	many	TGTGCCAGCTCACCTAATGCCGGGACCGACTATGGCTACACCTTC	CASSPNAGTDYGYTF
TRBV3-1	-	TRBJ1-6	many	TGTGCCAGCAGCCAAGATGTGGGAAGGGAAAGTTCACCCCTCCACTTT	CASSQDVGRESSPLHF
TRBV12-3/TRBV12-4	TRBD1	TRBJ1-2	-	TGTGCCAGCAGTTTACGGGACAGGCCAATTTATGGCTACACCTTC	CASSLRDRPIYGYTF
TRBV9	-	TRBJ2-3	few	TGTGCCAGCAGCGTAGACAGGGTCACAGATACGCAGTATTTT	CASSVDRVTDTQYF
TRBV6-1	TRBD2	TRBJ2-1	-	TGTGCCAGCAGGAGCGGGACTAGCGGGCGGGAGCAGTTCTTC	CASRSGTSGREQFF
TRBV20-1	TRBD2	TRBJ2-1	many	TGCAGTGCTAGAGATCAAGCGGGAGGGCCGTTTGAGCAGTTCTTC	CSARDQAGGPFEQFF
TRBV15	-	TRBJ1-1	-	TGTGCCACCAGCCCGCGGGGGGGCCGGGATAACACTGAAGCTTTCTTT	CATSPRGGRDNTEAFF
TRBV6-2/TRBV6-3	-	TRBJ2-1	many	TGTGCCAGCAGTTATCGGGGTAGCGACTACAATGAGCAGTTCTTC	CASSYRGSDYNEQFF
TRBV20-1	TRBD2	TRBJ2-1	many	TGCAGTGCTACGCGACCGAGCGGGAGGGCTATCAATGAGCAGTTCTTC	CSATRPSGRAINEQFF
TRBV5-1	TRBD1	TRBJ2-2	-	TGCGCCAGCAGCTCTACAGGGGTGGGGCTCGCCGGGGAGCTGTTTTTT	CASSSTGVGLAGELFF
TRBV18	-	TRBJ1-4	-	TGTGCCAGCTCACGACTACGGGGAAAGGCGACTAATGAAAAACTGTTTTTT	CASSRLRGKATNEKLFF
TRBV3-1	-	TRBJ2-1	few	TGTGCCAGCAGCCAAGATTCGACGGATTGGGGCAATGAGCAGTTCTTC	CASSQDSTDWGNEQFF
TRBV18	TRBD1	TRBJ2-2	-	TGTGCCAGCTCCCGACGACAGGGTTACACCGGGGAGCTGTTTTTT	CASSRRQGYTGELFF
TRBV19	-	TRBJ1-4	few	TGTGCCAGTAGGATCGGTGCGGATAATGAAAAACTGTTTTTT	CASRIGADNEKLFF
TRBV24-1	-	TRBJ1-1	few	TGTGCCACCAGTGATTCATTTGAAGCTTTCTTT	CATSDSFEAFF
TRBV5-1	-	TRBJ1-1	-	TGCGCCAGCAGCTTAGAACAGCTGAGGGTGAATACTGAAGCTTTCTTT	CASSLEQLRVNTEAFF
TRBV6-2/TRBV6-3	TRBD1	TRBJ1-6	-	TGTGCCAGCAGCCCGGGACAGATATCACCCCTCCACTTT	CASSPGQISPLHF
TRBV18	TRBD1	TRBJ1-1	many	TGTGCCAGCGGGACAGACATGAACACTGAAGCTTTCTTT	CASGTDMNTEAFF
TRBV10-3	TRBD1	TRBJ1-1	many	TGTGCCATCAGTGAGCAAGGGACAGGGGGCTCGAACACTGAAGCTTTCTTT	CAISEQGTGGSNTEAFF
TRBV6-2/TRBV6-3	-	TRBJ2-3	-	TGTGCCAGCCAACAGCCCGGCGACACAGATACGCAGTATTTT	CASQQPGDTDTQYF
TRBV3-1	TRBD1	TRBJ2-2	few	TGTGCCAGCAGCCAAGAGACAGGGCCCGGGGAGCTGTTTTTT	CASSQETGPGELFF
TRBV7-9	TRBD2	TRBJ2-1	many	TGTGCCAGCAGCCTAGGCCTAGCGGGAGGGAGCAATGAGCAGTTCTTC	CASSLGLAGGSNEQFF
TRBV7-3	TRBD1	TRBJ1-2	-	TGTGCCAGCAGCTTAACGGGACAGGGGGGGGCTGAAGGCTACACCTTC	CASSLTGQGGAEGYTF
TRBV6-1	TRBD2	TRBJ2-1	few	TGTGCCAGCAGTGCTAGCGGGAGGCCTAATGAGCAGTTCTTC	CASSASGRPNEQFF
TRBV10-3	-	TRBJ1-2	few	TGTGCCATCAGCCCGGCAGAAAACTATGGCTACACCTTC	CAISPAENYGYTF
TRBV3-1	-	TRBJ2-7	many	TGTGCCAGCGGGGAGCGGAACTACGAGCAGTACTTC	CASGERNYEQYF
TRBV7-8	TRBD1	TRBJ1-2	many	TGTGCCAGCAGCCTGACAGGGGGCGCGGGCTATGGCTACACCTTC	CASSLTGGAGYGYTF
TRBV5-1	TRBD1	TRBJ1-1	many	TGCGCCAGCAGCGTGGCTGGACAGGGGGTCGACGAAGCTTTCTTT	CASSVAGQGVDEAFF
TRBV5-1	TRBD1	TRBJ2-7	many	TGCGCCAGCAGCCGGACAGGAGACTACGAGCAGTACTTC	CASSRTGDYEQYF
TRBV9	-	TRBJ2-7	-	TGTGCCAGCAGCGTTAACGACCGGGACATCTCCTACGAGCAGTACTTC	CASSVNDRDISYEQYF
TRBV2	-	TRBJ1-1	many	TGTGCCAGCAGTGATTCTGGGGGTGGCAGAGAAGCTTTCTTT	CASSDSGGGREAFF
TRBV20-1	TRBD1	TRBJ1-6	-	TGCAGTGCTAGGGGACAGGGGGATTATAATTCACCCCTCCACTTT	CSARGQGDYNSPLHF
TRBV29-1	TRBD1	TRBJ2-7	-	TGCAGCGTCGGACAGGGTTGGGAGCAGTACTTC	CSVGQGWEQYF
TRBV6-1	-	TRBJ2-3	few	TGTGCCAGCGCGGCTAGCGACACAGATACGCAGTATTTT	CASAASDTDTQYF
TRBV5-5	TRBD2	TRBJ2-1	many	TGTGCCAGCAGCATTTCGGGACTAACTTACAATGAGCAGTTCTTC	CASSISGLTYNEQFF
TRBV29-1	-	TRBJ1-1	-	TGCAGCGTTATTCTCGGGACGGGGAACACTGAGGCTTTCTTT	CSVILGTGNTEAFF
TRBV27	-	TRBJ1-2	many	TGTGCCAGCAGTTTCCGGGGGAACTATGGCTACACCTTC	CASSFRGNYGYTF
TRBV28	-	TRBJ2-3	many	TGTGCCACTCACAGCTCCGGAACGGAAGATACGCAGTATTTT	CATHSSGTEDTQYF